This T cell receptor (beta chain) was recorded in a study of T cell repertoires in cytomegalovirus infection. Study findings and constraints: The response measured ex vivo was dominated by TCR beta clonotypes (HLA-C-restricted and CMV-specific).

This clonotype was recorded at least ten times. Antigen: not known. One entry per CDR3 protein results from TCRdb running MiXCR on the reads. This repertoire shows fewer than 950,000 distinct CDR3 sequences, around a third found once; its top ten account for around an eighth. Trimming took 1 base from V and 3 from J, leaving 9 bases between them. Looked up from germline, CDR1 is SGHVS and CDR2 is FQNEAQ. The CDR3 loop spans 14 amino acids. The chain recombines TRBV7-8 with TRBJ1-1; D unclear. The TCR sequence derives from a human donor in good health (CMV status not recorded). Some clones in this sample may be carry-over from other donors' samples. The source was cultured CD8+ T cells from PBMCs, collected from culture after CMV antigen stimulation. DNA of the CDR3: TGTGCCAGCAGCTTAGTTAGGACGTACACTGAAGCTTTCTTT. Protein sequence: CASSLVRTYTEAFF.